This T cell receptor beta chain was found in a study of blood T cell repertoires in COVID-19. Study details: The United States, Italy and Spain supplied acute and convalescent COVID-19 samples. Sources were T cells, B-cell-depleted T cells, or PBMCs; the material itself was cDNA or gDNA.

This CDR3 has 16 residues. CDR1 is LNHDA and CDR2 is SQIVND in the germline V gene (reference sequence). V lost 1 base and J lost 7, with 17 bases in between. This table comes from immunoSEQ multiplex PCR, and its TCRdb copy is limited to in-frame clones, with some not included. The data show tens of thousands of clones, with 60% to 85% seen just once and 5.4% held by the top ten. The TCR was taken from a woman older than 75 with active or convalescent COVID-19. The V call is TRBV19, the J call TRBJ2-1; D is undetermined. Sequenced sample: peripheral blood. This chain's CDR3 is CASSIGFVIPGNEQFF. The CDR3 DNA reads TGTGCCAGTAGTATAGGTTTTGTGATCCCCGGGAATGAGCAGTTCTTC.